The table lists the clone carrying this T cell receptor (beta chain) with a few counts. Its cognate antigen is unknown. The sample comes from a study of T cell repertoires in cytomegalovirus infection. Background on the study: Well-studied HLA-B-restricted CMV epitopes were used in the study alongside recently identified HLA-C-restricted ones. It can be stated that public TCR beta signatures indicated CMV infection as well as a matching HLA type. General study findings and limits: In two of eight donors, the top clonotype was HLA-C-restricted CMV-specific. Accumulated public TCR beta family frequency recognized individuals carrying CMV together with the relevant HLA.

Per germline, CDR1 SEHNR and CDR2 FQNEAQ (reference sequence). The CDR3 consists of 12 residues. Trimming left V 4 bases short and J 8 bases short, with 9 bases between. Via MiXCR, TCRdb re-called the reads, giving one row per CDR3 protein. This repertoire shows around 300,000 distinct CDR3 sequences, less than 25% found once; its top ten account for roughly a fifth. The TCR comes from a human donor in good health (CMV status not recorded). Some clones in this sample may be carry-over from other donors' samples. The sample here was cultured PBMCs, taken from culture after CMV antigen stimulation. V gene TRBV7-9 combines with J gene TRBJ2-1; D is ambiguous. The CDR3 DNA is TGTGCCAGCAGCTCTTATGGCGATGAGCAGTTCTTC. Translation gives CASSSYGDEQFF.